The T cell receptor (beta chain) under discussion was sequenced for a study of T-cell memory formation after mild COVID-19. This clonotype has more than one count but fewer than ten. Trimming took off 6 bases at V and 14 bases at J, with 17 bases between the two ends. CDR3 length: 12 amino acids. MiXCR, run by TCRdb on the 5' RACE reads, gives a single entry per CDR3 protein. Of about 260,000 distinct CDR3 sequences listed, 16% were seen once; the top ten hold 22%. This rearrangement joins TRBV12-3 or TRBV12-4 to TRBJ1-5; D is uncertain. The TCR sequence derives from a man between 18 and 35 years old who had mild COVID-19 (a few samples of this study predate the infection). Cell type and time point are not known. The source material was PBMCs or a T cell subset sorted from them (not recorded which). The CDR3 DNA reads TGTGCCAGCAGCCCAAGGTTGGAGGGAAAGCATTTT. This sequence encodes CASSPRLEGKHF.